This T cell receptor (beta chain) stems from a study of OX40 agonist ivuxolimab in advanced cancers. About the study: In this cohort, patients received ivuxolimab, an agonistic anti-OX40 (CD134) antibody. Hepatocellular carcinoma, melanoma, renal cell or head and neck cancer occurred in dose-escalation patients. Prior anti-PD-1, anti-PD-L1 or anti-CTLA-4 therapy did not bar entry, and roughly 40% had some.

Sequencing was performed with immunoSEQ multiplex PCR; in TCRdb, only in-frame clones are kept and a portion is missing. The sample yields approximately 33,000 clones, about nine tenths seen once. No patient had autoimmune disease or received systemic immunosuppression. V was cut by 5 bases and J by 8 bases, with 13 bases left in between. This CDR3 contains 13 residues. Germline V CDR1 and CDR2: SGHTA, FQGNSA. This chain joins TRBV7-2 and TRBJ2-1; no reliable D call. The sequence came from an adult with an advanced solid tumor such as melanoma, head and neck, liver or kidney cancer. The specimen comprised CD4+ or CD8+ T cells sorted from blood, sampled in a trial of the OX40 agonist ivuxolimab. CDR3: CASSLRAAHEQFF. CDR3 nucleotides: TGTGCCAGCAGCCTCCGGGCCGCACATGAGCAGTTCTTC.